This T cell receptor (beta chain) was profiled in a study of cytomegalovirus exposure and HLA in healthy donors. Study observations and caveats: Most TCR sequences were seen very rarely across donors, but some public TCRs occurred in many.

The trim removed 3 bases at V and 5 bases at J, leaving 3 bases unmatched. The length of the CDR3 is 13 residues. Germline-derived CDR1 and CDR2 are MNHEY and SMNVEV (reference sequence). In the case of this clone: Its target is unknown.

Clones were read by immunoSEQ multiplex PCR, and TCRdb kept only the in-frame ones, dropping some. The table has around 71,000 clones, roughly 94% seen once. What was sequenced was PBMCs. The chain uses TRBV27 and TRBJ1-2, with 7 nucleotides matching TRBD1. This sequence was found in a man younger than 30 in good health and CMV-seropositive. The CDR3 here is CASSLTGTYGYTF. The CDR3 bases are TGTGCCAGCAGTTTGACAGGGACTTATGGCTACACCTTC.